Shown below are 16 T cell receptor beta chains from a single sample sequenced in a study of blood T cell repertoires in COVID-19. Repertoires were generated with immunoSEQ multiplex PCR, while TCRdb's copy carries only in-frame clones and drops some. This table holds about 190,000 clones, roughly 80% found once. Source material: peripheral blood. All receptors derive from a woman aged 55-69 years with COVID-19, enrolled during active disease.

The chain joins TRBV11-3 to TRBJ2-1; D is perhaps TRBD2 (7 bases). V shed 3 bases and J shed 16 bases, with 19 bases lying between them. From germline, CDR1 is SGHNT and CDR2 YENEEA. The CDR3 length is 13 residues. DNA for the CDR3: TGTGCCAGCAGCTTGCGAAGAGGGGGGGCGGTTTTCTTC. Protein: CASSLRRGGAVFF.

This rearrangement joins TRBV7-8 to TRBJ2-6; D unclear. In germline, CDR1 is SGHVS, CDR2 FQNEAQ. Between the trimmed V and J ends, which lost 2 bases and 1 base, there was a span of 6 bases. This CDR3 contains 15 residues. The DNA of the CDR3 is TGTGCCAGCAGCTTAAGAGTTTCTGGGGCCAACGTCCTGACTTTC. Residues: CASSLRVSGANVLTF. Variable domain in full (rest from reference TRBV7-8 and TRBJ2-6): GAGVSQSPRYKVAKRGQDVALRCDPISGHVSLFWYQQALGQGPEFLTYFQNEAQLDKSGLPSDRFFAERPEGSVSTLKIQRTQQEDSAVYLCASSLRVSGANVLTFGAGSRLTVL.

The V and J genes are TRBV28 and TRBJ1-2; tentatively, D is TRBD1 (5 bases). The CDR3 is 13 amino acids. Germline CDR1 reads MDHEN; CDR2 reads SYDVKM. V was trimmed by 2 bases and J by 7 bases, leaving 11 bases between them. The CDR3 bases are TGTGCCAGCAGTTTAATGGGGGGTAGTGGCTACACCTTC. Its translation is CASSLMGGSGYTF.

The CDR3 loop is CASSTSGTGNYGYTF. The CDR3 DNA follows: TGTGCCAGTAGTACGTCCGGGACAGGGAACTATGGCTACACCTTC. This chain connects TRBV19 to TRBJ1-2; 9 nucleotides match TRBD1. Germline CDR1 reads LNHDA; CDR2 reads SQIVND (reference sequence). With V trimmed by 4 bases and J by 2 bases, 5 bases remained unmatched. This CDR3 has 15 residues.

This sequence joins TRBV11-2 and TRBJ1-5; TRBD1 matches 7 bases. CDR3 length: 13 amino acids. CDR1 and CDR2 from the germline V gene are SGHAT and FQNNGV. The V gene end was trimmed by 5 bases and the J gene end by 7 bases; junction bases not matched to a gene: 5. The CDR3 bases are TGTGCCAGCAGCGAACAGGGGAAACAGCCCCAGCATTTT. Amino acids: CASSEQGKQPQHF.

This chain connects TRBV6-6 to TRBJ2-2; 8 bases line up with TRBD1. The CDR3 contains 15 residues. The V gene's germline CDR1 is MNHNY and CDR2 SVGAGI (reference sequence). J gave up 5 bases and V 7 bases, and 9 bases lay outside the gene matches. CDR3 coding DNA: TGTGCCAGCAACACAGACAGGGGAAATACCGGGGAGCTGTTTTTT. Protein product: CASNTDRGNTGELFF.

A few counts support this clone. Germline is not matched at one junction end, which may reflect a read error. The V gene is TRBV3-1 (or the pseudogene TRBV3-2), the J gene TRBJ2-4, with TRBD1 matching over 9 bases. This CDR3 contains 14 residues. CDR1 LGHDT and CDR2 YNNKEL come from the germline V gene (reference sequence). Written as DNA, the CDR3 is TGTGCCAGCAGCCAAGAAAGGCGCCGGGACAGGGTGTCCTTC. This sequence encodes CASSQERRRDRVSF.

J is TRBJ2-1 and V is TRBV24-1; TRBD2 aligns across 8 bases. CDR3 length equals 15 residues. Germline CDR1 reads KGHDR; CDR2 reads SFDVKD. Losses at the gene ends were 6 bases for V and 6 bases for J; bases not matched to a gene: 9. Written as DNA, the CDR3 is TGTGCCACCAGTCCCTTATCGGGAGGGCTCAATGAGCAGTTCTTC. Residues: CATSPLSGGLNEQFF.

The chain employs TRBV15 and TRBJ1-4, with 9 bases that match TRBD1. The junction had 7 bases not matched to a gene; V was cut back by 3 bases and J by 5 bases. Germline lookup yields CDR1 LNHNV and CDR2 YYDKDF (reference sequence). CDR3 length: 16 residues. CDR3 sequence (DNA): TGTGCCACCAGCAGTCGCACCGGGACAGGGAATGAAAAACTGTTTTTT. Protein sequence: CATSSRTGTGNEKLFF.

The V call is TRBV28, the J call TRBJ1-4; D is uncertain. This CDR3 region has 14 residues. Germline CDR1 is MDHEN and CDR2 is SYDVKM. V dropped 6 bases and J dropped 3 bases, with 11 bases sitting between them. The CDR3 spells CASRPNHANEKLFF. In DNA form, the CDR3 reads TGTGCCAGCAGGCCTAATCATGCTAATGAAAAACTGTTTTTT.

This clone occurred once. The rearrangement uses TRBV12-5 and TRBJ2-2; D is possibly TRBD2 (7 bases). CDR3 length: 14 amino acids. CDR1 is LGHNT, CDR2 FRNRAP, per germline. Trimming pared 8 bases from V and 5 bases from J, leaving 15 bases between. CDR3: CASRAGATTGELFF. The CDR3 DNA follows: TGTGCTAGTAGGGCGGGGGCCACTACCGGGGAGCTGTTTTTT.

The chain uses TRBV20-1 and TRBJ1-2; 8 positions agree with TRBD1. The CDR3 is made up of 13 amino acids. With V trimmed by 3 bases and J by 4 bases, 4 bases remained unmatched. CDR1 DFQATT and CDR2 SNEGSKA come from the germline V gene (reference sequence). CDR3 in amino acids: CSASPGGFYGYTF. The DNA of the CDR3 is TGCAGTGCTAGTCCAGGGGGCTTCTATGGCTACACCTTC.

The V call is TRBV6-5, the J call TRBJ2-7, with 9 bases identical to TRBD2. CDR1 MNHEY and CDR2 SVGAGI come from the germline V gene. The V gene end was trimmed by 3 bases and the J gene end by 2 bases; junction bases not matched to a gene: 5. The CDR3 totals 15 residues. The CDR3 nucleotides read TGTGCCAGCAGTTATGGGCTAGCGGGACCCTACGAGCAGTACTTC. Amino acid sequence: CASSYGLAGPYEQYF.

This sequence joins TRBV5-1 and TRBJ2-2; 9 bases match TRBD1. After removal of 2 bases from V and 5 bases from J, the junction contained 4 bases not matched to a gene. This CDR3 is built from 15 residues. Germline CDR1 reads SGHRS; CDR2 reads YFSETQ. The CDR3 protein is CASSFGQGRTGELFF. The CDR3 nucleotides are TGCGCCAGCAGCTTTGGACAGGGGAGGACCGGGGAGCTGTTTTTT.

CDR3 loop: CASSVAGGRTGELFF. The CDR3 DNA follows: TGTGCCAGCAGCGTAGCGGGGGGGCGGACCGGGGAGCTGTTTTTT. The V call is TRBV9, the J call TRBJ2-2; TRBD2 matches 8 bases. This CDR3 has 15 amino acids. The V gene's germline CDR1 is SGDLS and CDR2 YYNGEE. Trimming cost V 0 bases and J 5 bases; bases outside gene matches: 3.

The genes are TRBV13 and TRBJ1-1; D ambiguous. V was clipped by 6 bases and J by 8 bases, with 16 bases between them. There are 13 residues in the CDR3. The V gene's germline CDR1 is PRHDT and CDR2 FYEKMQ (reference sequence). The CDR3 loop is CASSVVRIGEAFF. The CDR3 DNA reads as TGTGCCAGCAGTGTTGTCAGGATCGGCGAAGCTTTCTTT.